This paragraph covers one TCR beta chain sequence. Its cognate antigen is unknown. Germline CDR1 SNHLY, CDR2 FYNNEI. V was pared by 8 bases and J by 9 bases, with 16 bases between. The CDR3 runs 12 residues. PCR primers comprised 60 Vbeta and 13 Jbeta primers. Only in-frame clones appear in the TCRdb table, and some are missing; sequencing was by immunoSEQ multiplex PCR. The sample contains 210,000 or so clones, just under 80% of which appear only once. The data belong to a study of cytomegalovirus exposure and HLA in healthy donors. Points from the study as a whole: A later analysis showed HLA-associated TCR beta chains outstripping equally common others in clonal expansion.

This chain connects TRBV2 to TRBJ2-5, with D possibly being TRBD2 (6 bases). The sample taken for sequencing was PBMCs. The origin of this receptor is a boy between 10 and 17 years old in good health and CMV-seronegative. For the CDR3, the DNA is TGTGCCAGCCTCGGCGGGGAACAGGCCCAGTACTTC. This gives the protein CASLGGEQAQYF. Variable domain in full (rest from reference TRBV2 and TRBJ2-5): EPEVTQTPSHQVTQMGQEVILRCVPISNHLYFYWYRQILGQKVEFLVSFYNNEISEKSEIFDDQFSVERPDGSNFTLKIRSTKLEDSAMYFCASLGGEQAQYFGPGTRLLVL.